The clone carrying this TCR beta chain was observed a few times. Its antigen is still unknown. These data are taken from a study of human T cells and chemical hapten exposure. Study findings and constraints: The study found that DPC sensitization did not change TCRs above 1 in 1000 frequency.

This CDR3 contains 16 residues. V was trimmed by 4 bases and J by 0 bases, leaving 14 bases between them. In germline, CDR1 is LNHNV, CDR2 YYDKDF (reference sequence). Unique molecular identifiers were attached to individual cDNA molecules during library preparation. TCRdb re-analysed the RACE reads in MiXCR, keeping a single row per CDR3 protein. The sample lists roughly 200,000 distinct CDR3 sequences, more than 20% occurring once. Time point here: patch test 1, 2 weeks after DPC sensitization. Treatment defined: therapeutic diphenylcyclopropenone sensitization with weekly scalp DPC. Researchers sampled blood before each patch test went on. Participating donors were patients with alopecia, aged 18 to 70 years, considered appropriate candidates for DPC.

The TCR was taken from a woman aged 45-59 years with alopecia areata. Some clones in this sample may be carry-over from other donors' samples. The sample was whole blood, taken in connection with sensitization to the hapten diphenylcyclopropenone (DPC). The chain combines TRBV15 with TRBJ2-3; possibly TRBD1 for D (5 bases). For the CDR3, the DNA is TGTGCCACCAGCACCTACGGACATCCTAGCACAGATACGCAGTATTTT. As protein: CATSTYGHPSTDTQYF.